This T cell receptor beta chain originates from a study of control samples from healthy donors and cancer patients. The CDR3 runs 15 residues. V lost 0 bases to trimming and J lost 1 base, with 8 bases between them. Germline CDR1 is LGHNA and CDR2 is YNFKEQ. This clone was detected only once. Repertoires were generated with immunoSEQ multiplex PCR, while TCRdb's copy carries only in-frame clones and drops some. The sample shows around 110,000 clones, around nine tenths of them seen only once. This TCR was sampled from a woman aged 70-85 years in good health. Sequenced: blood. The rearrangement uses TRBV4-2 and TRBJ2-3; the D is unclear. The CDR3 loop is CASSQDIARTDTQYF. The CDR3 DNA follows: TGTGCCAGCAGCCAAGATATCGCCCGCACAGATACGCAGTATTTT.